These 20 T cell receptor beta chains originate from one sample sequenced in a study of beta chain features in type 1 diabetes. The entirety of the isolated RNA underwent reverse transcription, so expressed TCRB transcripts were sequenced. The method was immunoSEQ multiplex PCR; TCRdb's version includes in-frame clones alone and lacks a portion of them. In the table there are under 550,000 clones, around 10% of which are singletons. What was sequenced was naive CD4+ T cells from blood. Every receptor here comes from a woman between 18 and 29 years old in good health.

This clone showed up just a few times. This CDR3 is also generated by other DNA sequences in the sample. This chain connects TRBV5-1 to TRBJ2-3; no clear D. CDR1 SGHRS and CDR2 YFSETQ come from the germline V gene. This CDR3 contains 13 residues. V was cut by 0 bases and J by 0 bases, with 2 bases left in between. DNA of the CDR3: TGCGCCAGCAGCTTGGGAAGCACAGATACGCAGTATTTT. Protein sequence: CASSLGSTDTQYF.

V is TRBV28 and J is TRBJ2-2; the D is unclear. With 8 bases removed from V and 3 bases from J, the gap between germline ends came to 16 bases. In germline, CDR1 is MDHEN, CDR2 SYDVKM. The CDR3 extends over 15 amino acids. The CDR3 region is CASQTVARHTGELFF. The CDR3, as DNA: TGTGCCAGCCAGACGGTGGCGAGGCACACCGGGGAGCTGTTTTTT.

This clone was picked up a small number of times. The gene calls are TRBV7-2 and TRBJ1-2; TRBD1 aligns across 7 bases. There are 14 residues in the CDR3. The V and J ends lost 3 bases and 4 bases, in that order; junction bases with no gene match: 5. CDR1 is SGHTA, CDR2 FQGNSA, per germline. As DNA, the CDR3 is TGTGCCAGCAGCTTCGTGACAGGGATCTATGGCTACACCTTC. Translated, it gives CASSFVTGIYGYTF. Filled out from reference TRBV7-2 and TRBJ1-2, the complete variable domain reads GAGVSQSPSNKVTEKGKDVELRCDPISGHTALYWYRQSLGQGLEFLIYFQGNSAPDKSGLPSDRFSAERTGGSVSTLTIQRTQQEDSAVYLCASSFVTGIYGYTFGSGTRLTVV.

The chain uses TRBV25-1 and TRBJ2-5; D remains unclear. The V gene's germline CDR1 is MGHDK and CDR2 SYGVNS. The CDR3 runs 16 residues. V was clipped by 6 bases and J by 0 bases, with 17 bases between them. The CDR3, as DNA: TGTGCCAGCAGCCACCCTCCAGGCGCTCACCAAGAGACCCAGTACTTC. It specifies CASSHPPGAHQETQYF.

This chain joins TRBV25-1 and TRBJ2-3; unclear D gene. The CDR3 has 11 residues. Between the trimmed V and J ends, which lost 10 bases and 5 bases, there was a span of 10 bases. CDR1 and CDR2 from the germline V gene are MGHDK and SYGVNS. DNA of the CDR3: TGTGCCACCAGCGAGGTAGATACGCAGTATTTT. Residues: CATSEVDTQYF.

This clone appeared a few times. The chain recombines TRBV18 with TRBJ1-1, with 7 bases aligning to TRBD1. Looked up from germline, CDR1 is KGHSH and CDR2 is LQKENI. The CDR3 totals 13 residues. The V gene end was trimmed by 0 bases and the J gene end by 13 bases; junction bases not matched to a gene: 8. The CDR3 is CASSPPGDRVDFF. CDR3 nucleotides: TGTGCCAGCTCACCACCGGGAGACAGGGTTGATTTCTTT.

The rearrangement links TRBV5-6 to TRBJ2-5; possibly TRBD1 or TRBD2 for D (5 bases each). Germline-derived CDR1 and CDR2 are SGHDT and YYEEEE. This CDR3 is built from 16 residues. Trimming took 4 bases from V and 1 from J, leaving 17 bases between them. For the CDR3, the DNA is TGTGCCAGCAGCCCCTTCAATGCCGGGACCCAAGAGACCCAGTACTTC. This gives the protein CASSPFNAGTQETQYF.

This clone was counted only a few times. This chain uses TRBV2 with TRBJ1-2, with D uncertain. Trimming stripped 2 bases from V and 4 bases from J, with 5 bases between. Germline V lookup: CDR1 SNHLY, CDR2 FYNNEI. The CDR3 has 12 amino acids. CDR3 amino acids: CASSEWFYGYTF. The CDR3 DNA sequence: TGTGCCAGCAGTGAATGGTTCTATGGCTACACCTTC.

This clone has a handful of counts. This chain links TRBV2 with TRBJ1-1; no reliable D call. The V gene's germline CDR1 is SNHLY and CDR2 FYNNEI. The CDR3 runs 13 residues. Trimming pared 7 bases from V and 1 base from J, leaving 10 bases between. CDR3: CASTRWGNTEAFF. The CDR3 nucleotides are TGTGCCAGCACCAGGTGGGGGAACACTGAAGCTTTCTTT.

This clone was found a few times. The chain has TRBV6-1 and TRBJ1-4, with 9 bases that match TRBD1. V lost 6 bases and J lost 7; bases outside the gene matches: 9. This CDR3 contains 15 residues. Per germline, CDR1 MNHNS and CDR2 SASEGT. The chain's CDR3 is CASRKKQGAGEKLFF. CDR3 nucleotide sequence: TGTGCCAGCAGAAAAAAACAGGGGGCGGGTGAAAAACTGTTTTTT.

The chain employs TRBV28 and TRBJ2-7; a possible D gene is TRBD1 (5 bases). Trimming took off 5 bases at V and 3 bases at J, with 11 bases between the two ends. In germline, CDR1 is MDHEN, CDR2 SYDVKM. The CDR3 is 13 residues long. CDR3 in DNA: TGTGCCAGCAGTACAGGCCCCATCTACGAGCAGTACGTC. Translating gives CASSTGPIYEQYV.

Only a few counts were recorded for this clone. The J gene is TRBJ1-4, the V gene TRBV28; no firm D call. V was cut by 3 bases and J by 12 bases, with 11 bases left in between. CDR1 is MDHEN, CDR2 SYDVKM, per germline. There are 12 residues in the CDR3. The CDR3 region has the DNA TGTGCCAGCAGTTTTCTAGCGTCGGAACTGTTTTTT. It is translated as CASSFLASELFF.

On this clone: Other nucleotide sequences from this sample produce the same CDR3. CDR3 residues: CSVGQGGYGYTF. The DNA for the CDR3 is TGCAGCGTTGGACAGGGGGGCTATGGCTACACCTTC. The chain uses TRBV29-1 and TRBJ1-2; 9 nucleotides agree with TRBD1. There are 12 residues in the CDR3. V shed 4 bases, J shed 4 bases, and the junction held 1 base outside the gene matches. Germline lookup yields CDR1 SQVTM and CDR2 ANQGSEA.

This clone was found a few times. The chain has TRBV7-2 and TRBJ2-1; no clear D. The V gene lost 1 base and the J gene lost 4 bases, with 11 bases spanning the gap. Germline V gives CDR1 SGHTA, CDR2 FQGNSA. The CDR3 has 15 residues. CDR3 sequence: CASSLGGSVYNEQFF. In DNA, the CDR3 is TGTGCCAGCAGCTTAGGGGGATCGGTTTACAATGAGCAGTTCTTC.

This clone was picked up a small number of times. The chain is built from TRBV25-1 and TRBJ1-1, with 10 bases that match TRBD1. The germline V gene encodes CDR1 MGHDK and CDR2 SYGVNS. V shed 2 bases and J 6 bases; nucleotides not matched to a gene: 6. The CDR3 runs to 15 residues. The CDR3 region has the DNA TGTGCCAGCAGTGAAGATGGGACAGGGGTCGCTGAAGCTTTCTTT. Its protein product is CASSEDGTGVAEAFF. Full variable domain (remainder filled in from reference TRBV25-1 and TRBJ1-1): EADIYQTPRYLVIGTGKKITLECSQTMGHDKMYWYQQDPGMELHLIHYSYGVNSTEKGDLSSESTVSRIRTEHFPLTLESARPSHTSQYLCASSEDGTGVAEAFFGQGTRLTVV.

A few counts support this clone. The J gene is TRBJ2-5, the V gene TRBV11-2; TRBD1 or TRBD2 may be the D gene (5 bases each). Trimming pared 4 bases from V and 5 bases from J, leaving 14 bases between. The CDR3 spans 14 residues. CDR1 is SGHAT, CDR2 FQNNGV, per germline. For the CDR3, the DNA is TGTGCCAGCAGCTCTGAGAGGGGTCGGGAGACCCAGTACTTC. Protein: CASSSERGRETQYF.

This clone was recorded a few times. This chain joins TRBV6-1 and TRBJ2-5, with D tentatively TRBD1 (5 bases). The germline V gene encodes CDR1 MNHNS and CDR2 SASEGT. V was pared by 1 base and J by 0 bases, with 6 bases between. The CDR3 length is 14 residues. CDR3 residues: CASSEVGDQETQYF. Here the CDR3 DNA reads TGTGCCAGCAGTGAAGTAGGGGACCAAGAGACCCAGTACTTC.

The chain links TRBV29-1 to TRBJ2-6, with D tentatively TRBD1 (5 bases). Germline V lookup: CDR1 SQVTM, CDR2 ANQGSEA. Trimming shortened V by 3 bases and J by 12 bases, and 21 bases separated the two germline ends. This CDR3 is 15 amino acids long. CDR3 loop: CSVEHPTGDARVLTF. The CDR3 bases are TGCAGCGTTGAGCACCCCACAGGCGACGCCCGCGTCCTGACTTTC.

This clone was seen a few times. The junction and the germline gene differ at one end; a read error may be behind it. The same CDR3 also results from other DNA sequences found in this sample. The rearrangement links TRBV7-2 to TRBJ1-5; D remains ambiguous. The CDR3 totals 11 residues. Germline lookup yields CDR1 SGHTA and CDR2 FQGNSA. This CDR3 reads CASSSEGPQHF. In DNA, the CDR3 is TGTGCCAGTAGCTCCGAGGGGCCCCAGCATTTT.

This clone has a handful of counts. V is TRBV7-2 and J is TRBJ2-5, with D possibly matching TRBD1 (6 bases). The CDR3 length is 13 residues. Germline CDR1 and CDR2: SGHTA and FQGNSA. Trimming left V 5 bases short and J 5 bases short, with 12 bases between. CDR3 protein: CASSPGTSETQYF. The CDR3 bases are TGTGCCAGCAGCCCGGGGACAAGTGAGACCCAGTACTTC.